Below, 11 T cell receptor beta chains from the same sample are listed, as sequenced in a study of beta chain features in type 1 diabetes. The isolated RNA, all of it, was reverse transcribed, so expressed TCRB transcripts were what got sequenced. The method was immunoSEQ multiplex PCR; TCRdb's version includes in-frame clones alone and lacks a portion of them. The sample consists of 330,000 or so clones, 14% of them appearing once. Sequencing used central memory CD4+ T cells from blood. These receptors were taken from a man aged 25 to 40 in good health.

The chain links TRBV4-3 to TRBJ1-2; the D gene is possibly TRBD1 (6 bases). Germline CDR1 reads LGHNA; CDR2 reads YSLEER. V gave up 3 bases and J gave up 6 bases, with 14 bases separating them. The CDR3 consists of 14 residues. The CDR3 DNA reads as TGCGCCAGCAGCCAGAGGGGGTATGAGGATGGCTACACCTTC. It codes for CASSQRGYEDGYTF.

The genes are TRBV28 and TRBJ1-5; TRBD1 is a possible D gene (6 bases). Germline V CDR1 and CDR2: MDHEN, SYDVKM. V lost 6 bases, J lost 4 bases, and 10 bases lay in between. The CDR3 totals 13 residues. The CDR3 is CASRQGLNQPQHF. The CDR3, as DNA: TGTGCCAGCAGGCAGGGGCTGAATCAGCCCCAGCATTTT.

This clone was detected only a few times. The V call is TRBV11-2, the J call TRBJ2-6; D is possibly TRBD2 (6 bases). The V and J ends lost 3 bases and 4 bases respectively, with 13 bases between them. The CDR3 has 16 residues. Germline values: CDR1 SGHAT, CDR2 FQNNGV. This CDR3 is CASSFRGTGGANVLTF. Here the CDR3 DNA reads TGTGCCAGCAGCTTCCGGGGGACGGGAGGGGCCAACGTCCTGACTTTC.

This clone has only a few counts. Other DNA sequences in the sample encode the same CDR3. The V call is TRBV7-2, the J call TRBJ2-3; 7 bases align to TRBD2. This CDR3 is 14 amino acids long. Germline CDR1 and CDR2: SGHTA and FQGNSA. The V gene end was trimmed by 4 bases and the J gene end by 0 bases; junction bases not matched to a gene: 1. CDR3 residues: CASSSSGSTDTQYF. CDR3 bases: TGTGCCAGCAGCTCTAGCGGAAGCACAGATACGCAGTATTTT.

A few counts support this clone. The V and J genes are TRBV19 and TRBJ1-5; D remains unclear. V lost 7 bases and J lost 1, with 14 bases in between. CDR3 size: 15 residues. Germline-derived CDR1 and CDR2 are LNHDA and SQIVND (reference sequence). CDR3 coding DNA: TGTGCCAGTAAGGTCGCGTATTTCAGCAATCAGCCCCAGCATTTT. As protein: CASKVAYFSNQPQHF.

This clone was seen a few times. The rearrangement uses TRBV4-3 and TRBJ2-2; D is unclear. The V gene lost 7 bases and the J gene lost 3 bases, with 12 bases spanning the gap. This CDR3 region has 14 residues. The germline V gene encodes CDR1 LGHNA and CDR2 YSLEER. CDR3 bases: TGCGCCAGCACCCGTGGCCTCGACACCGGGGAGCTGTTTTTT. Amino acids: CASTRGLDTGELFF.

This clone occurred a few times. The gene calls are TRBV5-1 and TRBJ2-7, with TRBD1 identical over 8 bases. Germline assignment: CDR1 SGHRS and CDR2 YFSETQ. The CDR3 is 13 amino acids. For the CDR3, the DNA is TGCGCCAGCAGTTTGGACAGGGCGAACGAGCAGTACGTC. It is translated as CASSLDRANEQYV.

The V and J genes are TRBV10-2 and TRBJ2-6; TRBD2 matches 10 bases. The CDR3 has 18 amino acids. With 4 bases clipped from V and 0 bases from J, the junction kept 6 bases outside the gene matches. Germline V gives CDR1 WSHSY, CDR2 SAAADI. The CDR3 bases are TGCGCCAGCAGTGCGGCTAGCGGGGGCTACTCTGGGGCCAACGTCCTGACTTTC. Amino acid sequence: CASSAASGGYSGANVLTF.

The chain recombines TRBV25-1 with TRBJ1-1, with a tentative D call TRBD1 (5 bases). Trimming stripped 7 bases from V and 1 base from J, with 10 bases between. The CDR3 covers 13 residues. Germline assignment: CDR1 MGHDK and CDR2 SYGVNS. CDR3 region: CASTLTGNTEAFF. CDR3 nucleotides: TGTGCCAGCACGCTTACAGGGAACACTGAAGCTTTCTTT.

The rearrangement joins TRBV19 to TRBJ1-2; 9 bases are shared with TRBD1. CDR1 is LNHDA, CDR2 SQIVND, per germline (reference sequence). The J segment lost 3 bases and the V segment lost 4 bases, leaving 9 bases of the junction unmatched. The CDR3 has 16 residues. The CDR3 DNA follows: TGTGCCAGTAGTACGGGACAGGGTGGGATATACTATGGCTACACCTTC. The encoded protein is CASSTGQGGIYYGYTF.

This clone turned up a few times. This chain links TRBV7-2 with TRBJ2-1; tentative D call: TRBD1 (6 bases). Germline V gene data show CDR1 as SGHTA and CDR2 as FQGNSA. The CDR3 is 14 amino acids. V was shortened by 2 bases and J by 5 bases, with 10 bases between the two germline ends. CDR3 bases: TGTGCCAGCAGCTTATACAACAGGGACAATGAGCAGTTCTTC. Translated, it gives CASSLYNRDNEQFF.